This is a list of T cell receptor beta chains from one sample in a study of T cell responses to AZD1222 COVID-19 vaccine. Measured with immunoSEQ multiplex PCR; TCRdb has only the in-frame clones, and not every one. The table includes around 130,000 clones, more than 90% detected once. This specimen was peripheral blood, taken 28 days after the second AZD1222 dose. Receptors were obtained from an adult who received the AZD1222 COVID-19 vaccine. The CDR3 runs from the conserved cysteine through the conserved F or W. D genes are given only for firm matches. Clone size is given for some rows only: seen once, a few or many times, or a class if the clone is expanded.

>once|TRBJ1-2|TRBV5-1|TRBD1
TGCGCCAGCAGCGCCGGGACAGCCCTCTATGGCTACACCTTC
CASSAGTALYGYTF
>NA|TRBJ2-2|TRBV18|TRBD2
TGTGCCAGCTCACCGAGCCAGCTAGCGGGATGGGAGACCGGGGAGCTGTTTTTT
CASSPSQLAGWETGELFF
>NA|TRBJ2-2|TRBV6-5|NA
TGTGCCAGCAACGGGGGAGAGGACACCGGGGAGCTGTTTTTT
CASNGGEDTGELFF
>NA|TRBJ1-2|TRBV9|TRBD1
TGTGCCAGCAGCGCCCAGACAGGGGTCTATGGCTACACCTTC
CASSAQTGVYGYTF
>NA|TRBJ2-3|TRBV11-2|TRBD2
TGTGCCAGCAGCTTATTGATTAGCGGGAGCCCACTCACAGATACGCAGTATTTT
CASSLLISGSPLTDTQYF
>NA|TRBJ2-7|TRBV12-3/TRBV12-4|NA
TGTGCCAGCCGGCAGAGCTCCTACGAGCAGTACTTC
CASRQSSYEQYF
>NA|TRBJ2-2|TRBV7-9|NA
TGTGCCAGCAGCTTATCAGGGAGAGACGGGGAGCTGTTTTTT
CASSLSGRDGELFF
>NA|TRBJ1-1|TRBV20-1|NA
TGCAGTGCTAGTAATGAACCCGGACAATACACTGAAGCTTTCTTT
CSASNEPGQYTEAFF
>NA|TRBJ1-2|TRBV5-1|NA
TGCGCCAGCAGCTTCAAAGGGGGGGACTATGGCTACACCTTC
CASSFKGGDYGYTF
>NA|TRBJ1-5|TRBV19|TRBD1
TGTGCCAGTACCTCGGGACAGGGGCAGGCTCAGCCCCAGCATTTT
CASTSGQGQAQPQHF
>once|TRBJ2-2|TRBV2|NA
TGTGCCAGCAGAGGACCTTTTAACACCGGGGAGCTGTTTTTT
CASRGPFNTGELFF
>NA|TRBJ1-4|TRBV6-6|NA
TGTGCCAGCAGTTACTCTGGGAGTCTGGGAGAAAAACTGTTTTTT
CASSYSGSLGEKLFF
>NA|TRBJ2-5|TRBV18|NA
TGTGCCAGCTCACCGGCAGGCCAAGAGACCCAGTACTTC
CASSPAGQETQYF
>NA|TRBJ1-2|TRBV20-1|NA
TGCAGTGCTAGTTCAAGGGCAGATCCCCAAGCTAACTATGGCTACACCTTC
CSASSRADPQANYGYTF
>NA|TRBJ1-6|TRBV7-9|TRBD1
TGTGCCAGCAGCTTAGCGGGCAGGGGGCAAAATTCACCCCTCCACTTT
CASSLAGRGQNSPLHF
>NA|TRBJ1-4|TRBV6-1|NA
TGTGCCAGCAGTGAAGCTGCGGGAACCTCTAATGAAAAACTGTTTTTT
CASSEAAGTSNEKLFF
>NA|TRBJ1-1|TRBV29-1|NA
TGCAGCGTTACCACTGCCGGGAACACTGAAGCTTTCTTT
CSVTTAGNTEAFF
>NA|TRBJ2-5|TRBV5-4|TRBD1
TGTGCCAGCAGCTCCCTTACAGGGGGCCAAGAGACCCAGTACTTC
CASSSLTGGQETQYF
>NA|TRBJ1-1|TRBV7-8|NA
TGTGCCAGCAGCTCCGGCCGACTGGGTGAAGCTTTCTTT
CASSSGRLGEAFF
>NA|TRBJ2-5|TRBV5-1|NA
TGCGCCAGCAGAAGGGGGGTCGAAGGTGAGACCCAGTACTTC
CASRRGVEGETQYF
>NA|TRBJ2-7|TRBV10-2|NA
TGCGCCAGCAGTGAGGGACCGACGTACGAGCAGTACTTC
CASSEGPTYEQYF
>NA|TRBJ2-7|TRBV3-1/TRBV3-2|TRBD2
TGTGCCAGCAGCCCTCTAGCGGGGGGCTCCTACGAGCAGTACTTC
CASSPLAGGSYEQYF
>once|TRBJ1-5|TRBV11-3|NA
TGTGCCAGCAGCGCAGGGTATAGCAATCAGCCCCAGCATTTT
CASSAGYSNQPQHF
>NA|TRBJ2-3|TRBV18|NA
TGTGCCAGCTCACAACCGGGTACAGATACGCAGTATTTT
CASSQPGTDTQYF
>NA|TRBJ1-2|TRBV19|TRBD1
TGTGCCAGTAGGGTGACAGGGAATCAGTATGGCTACACCTTC
CASRVTGNQYGYTF
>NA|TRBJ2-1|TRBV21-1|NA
TGTGCCAGCAGCAAGAGGGGTGAATGGGCCGTATACAATGAGCAGTTCTTC
CASSKRGEWAVYNEQFF